This T cell receptor (beta chain) was sequenced in a study of memory CD4+ T cells and cytomegalovirus serostatus. The CDR3 is made up of 14 amino acids. The V gene lost 4 bases and the J gene lost 0 bases, with 11 bases spanning the gap. CDR1 is SGHRS and CDR2 is YFSETQ in the germline V gene. The sort gate was single viable CD3+CD4+CD8-CD45RO+ cells for memory CD4+ T cells. Clones were read by immunoSEQ multiplex PCR, and TCRdb kept only the in-frame ones, dropping some. The data show 52,000 or so clones, with 82% seen just once and around 0.6% held by the top ten. The TCR comes from an adult in good health and CMV-seronegative. The chain is built from TRBV5-1 and TRBJ2-7; the D call may be TRBD1 or TRBD2 (5 bases each). Source material: memory CD4+ T cells from blood. CDR3 amino acids: CASSRDAHSYEQYF. The CDR3 nucleotides are TGCGCCAGCAGCCGGGACGCCCACTCCTACGAGCAGTACTTC.